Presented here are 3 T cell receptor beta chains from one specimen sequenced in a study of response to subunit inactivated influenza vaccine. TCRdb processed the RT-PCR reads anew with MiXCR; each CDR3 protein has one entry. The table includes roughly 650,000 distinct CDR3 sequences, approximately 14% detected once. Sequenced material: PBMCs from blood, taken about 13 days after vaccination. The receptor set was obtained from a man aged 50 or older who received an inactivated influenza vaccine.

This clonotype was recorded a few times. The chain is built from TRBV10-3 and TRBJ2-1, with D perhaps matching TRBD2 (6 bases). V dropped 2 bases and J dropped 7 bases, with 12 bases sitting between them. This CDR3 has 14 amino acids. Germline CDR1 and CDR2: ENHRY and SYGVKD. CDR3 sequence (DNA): TGTGCCATCAGTGAGGCGGGGACCAAAAATGAGCAGTTCTTC. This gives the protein CAISEAGTKNEQFF.

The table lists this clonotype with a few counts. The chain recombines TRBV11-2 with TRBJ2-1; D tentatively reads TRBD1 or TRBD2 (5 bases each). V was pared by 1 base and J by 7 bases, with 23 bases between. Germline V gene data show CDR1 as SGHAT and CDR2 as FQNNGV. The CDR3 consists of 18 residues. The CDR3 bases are TGTGCCAGCAGCTTAGGGGGGTACGGGCTTTCAAGTAGAAATGAGCAGTTCTTC. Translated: CASSLGGYGLSSRNEQFF.

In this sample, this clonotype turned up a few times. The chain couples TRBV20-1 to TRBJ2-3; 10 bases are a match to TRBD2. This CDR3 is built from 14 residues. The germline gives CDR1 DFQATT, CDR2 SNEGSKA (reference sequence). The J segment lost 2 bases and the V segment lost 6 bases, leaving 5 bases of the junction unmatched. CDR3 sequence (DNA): TGCAGTGCCACGACTAGCGGGTACACAGATACGCAGTATTTT. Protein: CSATTSGYTDTQYF.